The rows below give T cell receptor beta chains drawn from one sample of a study of blood T cell repertoires in COVID-19. The assay was immunoSEQ multiplex PCR, and TCRdb's table has in-frame clones only and misses some. The top ten clones hold 3.8% of a sample with fewer than 120,000 clones, around 80% of them seen once. Sequenced material: peripheral blood. The receptors were gathered from a woman of 80 years or more with acute or convalescent COVID-19. CDR3s include the opening cysteine and the closing phenylalanine or tryptophan. Each record gives: clone size, J gene, D gene, V gene, CDR3 DNA, CDR3 protein. The D gene is left open where the match is weak. Clone size is not always given. Where it is, it says once, few, many or a class for expanded clones.

NA | TRBJ2-1 | NA | TRBV10-3 | TGTGCCATCAGTGCCCAGGAGATAGCGTCAGTTGAGCAGTTCTTC | CAISAQEIASVEQFF
NA | TRBJ1-3 | NA | TRBV5-1 | TGCGCCACCAGCGAAGCAGGTGGAAACACCATATATTTT | CATSEAGGNTIYF
NA | TRBJ2-7 | TRBD1 | TRBV5-4 | TGTGCCAGCAGCTTGGTAGGTAGGGGGCCCTACGAGCAGTACTTC | CASSLVGRGPYEQYF
NA | TRBJ2-4 | TRBD2 | TRBV2 | TGTGCCAGCAGTGAACGAGGGAGGGCCGGGGCCAAAAACATTCAGTACTTC | CASSERGRAGAKNIQYF
few | TRBJ2-7 | TRBD1 | TRBV4-1 | TGCGCCAGCAGCCTGTCTGGGACAGGGGCCTACGAGCAGTACTTC | CASSLSGTGAYEQYF
NA | TRBJ2-1 | TRBD2 | TRBV5-6 | TGTGCCAGCAGCTTAGCGGGAATGCTGTTCTTC | CASSLAGMLFF
once | TRBJ2-3 | NA | TRBV5-6 | TGTGCCAGCAGCTTGACCCCAGCGAGCACAGATACGCAGTATTTT | CASSLTPASTDTQYF
NA | TRBJ2-1 | TRBD2 | TRBV10-3 | TGTGCCACATCCGGGACTAGCGTCGCCGGGGAGACTGGCAATGAGCAGTTCTTC | CATSGTSVAGETGNEQFF
NA | TRBJ1-2 | NA | TRBV12-3/TRBV12-4 | TGTGCCAGCAGTTGGCGGAGCTATGGCTACACCTTC | CASSWRSYGYTF
NA | TRBJ2-5 | TRBD1 | TRBV7-6 | TGTGCCAGCAGCCCAACAGGGGGGAGAAGGGGAGAGACCCAGTACTTC | CASSPTGGRRGETQYF
NA | TRBJ2-7 | NA | TRBV6-6 | TGTGCCAGCAGTGACCGGGCAGGGATATCCTACGAGCAGTACTTC | CASSDRAGISYEQYF
NA | TRBJ2-5 | NA | TRBV5-6 | TGTGCCAGCAGCTCGGTGGGGGGGACAATCCAAGAGACCCAGTACTTC | CASSSVGGTIQETQYF
NA | TRBJ2-5 | NA | TRBV18 | TGTGCCAGCTCCGAAAGGGGGGAGACCCAGTACTTC | CASSERGETQYF
NA | TRBJ1-1 | NA | TRBV2 | TGTGCCAGCAGTGTAGGGGAGAACACTGAAGCTTTCTTT | CASSVGENTEAFF
NA | TRBJ2-5 | NA | TRBV2 | TGTGCCAGCAGTGAAGCGCTAAGTTTGACCCAGTACTTC | CASSEALSLTQYF
NA | TRBJ1-2 | TRBD1 | TRBV7-9 | TGTGCCAGCAGCTTAGTAGGAGGAGGGGGCTACGGCTACACCTTC | CASSLVGGGGYGYTF
NA | TRBJ2-2 | TRBD2 | TRBV30 | TGTGCCCGGAAGGGACTAGCTACTAACACCGGGGAGCTGTTTTTT | CARKGLATNTGELFF
NA | TRBJ2-7 | NA | TRBV4-2 | TGTGCCAGCAGCCAAGAGTCAGGGTCGATCGAGCAGTACTTC | CASSQESGSIEQYF
NA | TRBJ1-3 | TRBD1 | TRBV6-5 | TGTGCCAGCAGCCGTCAGGGGGACCTAGGCACCATATATTTT | CASSRQGDLGTIYF
NA | TRBJ1-1 | NA | TRBV6-6 | TGTGCCAGCAGTTACGCGGACGGGAGGAACACTGAAGCTTTCTTT | CASSYADGRNTEAFF
NA | TRBJ1-3 | NA | TRBV3-1/TRBV3-2 | TGTGCCAGCAGCGTCATCGGGGGGCATGGAAACACCATATATTTT | CASSVIGGHGNTIYF
few | TRBJ1-3 | NA | TRBV7-9 | TGTGCCAGCAGCTCAATACAGGGCTCTGGAAACACCATATATTTT | CASSSIQGSGNTIYF
NA | TRBJ1-2 | TRBD1 | TRBV19 | TGTGCCAGTAGTATCCAGGGGGCGAATGGCTACACCTTC | CASSIQGANGYTF
NA | TRBJ2-7 | TRBD2 | TRBV7-9 | TGTGCCAGCAGCCCCGGACTAGCGGGAGGCGAGCAGTACTTC | CASSPGLAGGEQYF
NA | TRBJ2-7 | TRBD1 | TRBV11-2 | TGTGCCAGCAGGGGCCGGGACAGTAACTACGAGCAGTACTTC | CASRGRDSNYEQYF
NA | TRBJ1-5 | NA | TRBV15 | TGTGCCACCAGCAGAGGTCCCAGGGGCGGGGGTCAGCCCCAGCATTTT | CATSRGPRGGGQPQHF
NA | TRBJ2-3 | TRBD2 | TRBV4-1 | TGCGCCAGCAGCCAAGTTGGCGGGGGGGCCAATACGCAGTATTTT | CASSQVGGGANTQYF
once | TRBJ1-1 | NA | TRBV20-1 | TGCAGTGCCATAGACACTGAAGCTTTCTTT | CSAIDTEAFF
once | TRBJ2-1 | TRBD1 | TRBV27 | TGTGCCAGCAGTCGACAGGGTTGGTTTAATGAGCAGTTCTTC | CASSRQGWFNEQFF
NA | TRBJ2-1 | TRBD2 | TRBV9 | TGTGCCAGCAGCGTTAGCGGGAGCAGCTCCTACAATGAGCAGTTCTTC | CASSVSGSSSYNEQFF
NA | TRBJ1-2 | NA | TRBV7-9 | TGTGCCAGCAGCTTGACAGGTTATGGCTACACCTTC | CASSLTGYGYTF
few | TRBJ1-2 | NA | TRBV11-2 | TGTGCCAGCAGCAGGGGGAGGGGAGGGGAAGGCTACACCTTC | CASSRGRGGEGYTF
NA | TRBJ1-4 | NA | TRBV7-9 | TGTGCCAGCAGCTCACCCCAGGGGCGAGACGAAAAACTGTTTTTT | CASSSPQGRDEKLFF
NA | TRBJ2-7 | TRBD2 | TRBV11-2 | TGTGCCAGCAGCAAAAATCCGGGACTAGCCTACGAGCAGTACTTC | CASSKNPGLAYEQYF
NA | TRBJ2-5 | NA | TRBV29-1 | TGCAGCGTTGATGTGGGAGGGGGGGAGACCCAGTACTTC | CSVDVGGGETQYF
NA | TRBJ2-1 | TRBD2 | TRBV6-1 | TGTGCCAGCAGTGATCAGCGGGGGATTGGACTAGCGGCTTACAATGAGCAGTTCTTC | CASSDQRGIGLAAYNEQFF
few | TRBJ2-2 | NA | TRBV7-2 | TGTGCCAGCAGCTTATCGGCCGGGGAGCTGTTTTTT | CASSLSAGELFF
NA | TRBJ1-4 | TRBD1 | TRBV15 | TGTGCCACCAGCAGAGATGGGACAGGGGGCACTGAAAAACTGTTTTTT | CATSRDGTGGTEKLFF
NA | TRBJ2-4 | TRBD1 | TRBV18 | TGTGCCAGCTCACCACCGCAATCGACAGGGCGGAACATTCAGTACTTC | CASSPPQSTGRNIQYF
NA | TRBJ2-1 | NA | TRBV12-5 | TGTGCTAGTGGTTTAGAACAGTCTACCAGCCAGTTCTTC | CASGLEQSTSQFF
NA | TRBJ2-5 | TRBD1 | TRBV7-2 | TGTGCCAGCAGCTTAGAGGACAGGGAGACCCAGTACTTC | CASSLEDRETQYF
NA | TRBJ2-1 | NA | TRBV3-1/TRBV3-2 | TGTGCCAGCAGCCTAACCGGGATTGAGCAGTTCTTC | CASSLTGIEQFF
NA | TRBJ2-5 | TRBD1 | TRBV5-1 | TGCGCCAGCAGCTCACGGACAGGCAACCACCAAGAGACCCAGTACTTC | CASSSRTGNHQETQYF
NA | TRBJ2-7 | TRBD2 | TRBV9 | TGTGCCAGCAGCGCAAGGGAGGGCTCTTCCTACGAGCAGTACTTC | CASSAREGSSYEQYF
NA | TRBJ2-1 | NA | TRBV3-1/TRBV3-2 | TGTGCCAGCAGCCAAGCACAGTTGGTCAATGAGCAGTTCTTC | CASSQAQLVNEQFF
NA | TRBJ2-1 | TRBD2 | TRBV25-1 | TGTGCCAGCAACCGGGGGGGCCATGACAATGAGCAGTTCTTC | CASNRGGHDNEQFF
once | TRBJ2-5 | NA | TRBV5-1 | TGCGCCAGCAGCTTAGGAATGGGGGGCCAAGAGACCCAGTACTTC | CASSLGMGGQETQYF
once | TRBJ2-7 | NA | TRBV6-5 | TGTGCCAGCAGGGCGAACAGGGAAAGGGACTACGAGCAGTACTTC | CASRANRERDYEQYF
NA | TRBJ2-7 | TRBD2 | TRBV7-2 | TGTGCCAGCAGCCCCCTGGAGGCTAGCGGGCGGAGCTCCTACGAGCAGTACTTC | CASSPLEASGRSSYEQYF
NA | TRBJ2-1 | TRBD1 | TRBV5-1 | TGCGCCAGCAGCGCCGGACAGGGGACGAATGAGCAGTTCTTC | CASSAGQGTNEQFF
NA | TRBJ2-3 | TRBD2 | TRBV11-2 | TGTGCCAGCAGTTTCGGACTAGCGACAGATACGCAGTATTTT | CASSFGLATDTQYF
few | TRBJ1-3 | NA | TRBV5-6 | TGTGCCAGCAGCCTGAAAGCAGGAAACACCATATATTTT | CASSLKAGNTIYF
NA | TRBJ2-1 | TRBD2 | TRBV5-1 | TGCGCCAGCACGCCTAGCGGGGGAAACAATGAGCAGTTCTTC | CASTPSGGNNEQFF
NA | TRBJ2-1 | NA | TRBV5-5 | TGTGCCAGCAGCCACCAAGGACAGCACAATGAGCAGTTCTTC | CASSHQGQHNEQFF
NA | TRBJ2-5 | NA | TRBV3-1/TRBV3-2 | TGTGCCAGCAGCCAAGTTGAAGCGGCCCCAAACTTC | CASSQVEAAPNF
NA | TRBJ2-3 | TRBD2 | TRBV5-1 | TGCGCCAGCAGCTTGGATTTTTCTAGCGGGAGGGCCGCAGATACGCAGTATTTT | CASSLDFSSGRAADTQYF
NA | TRBJ2-5 | NA | TRBV10-3 | TGTGCCATCAGTGAGGGGGCTGGCCAAGAGACCCAGTACTTC | CAISEGAGQETQYF
NA | TRBJ2-1 | NA | TRBV7-7 | TGTGCCAGCGCAAAAGGGGGGGGCTTGGATGAGCAGTTCTTC | CASAKGGGLDEQFF
NA | TRBJ2-2 | TRBD2 | TRBV18 | TGTGCCAGCTCACCATTCTCCGGGGGGGCCATGAACACCGGGGAGCTGTTTTTT | CASSPFSGGAMNTGELFF